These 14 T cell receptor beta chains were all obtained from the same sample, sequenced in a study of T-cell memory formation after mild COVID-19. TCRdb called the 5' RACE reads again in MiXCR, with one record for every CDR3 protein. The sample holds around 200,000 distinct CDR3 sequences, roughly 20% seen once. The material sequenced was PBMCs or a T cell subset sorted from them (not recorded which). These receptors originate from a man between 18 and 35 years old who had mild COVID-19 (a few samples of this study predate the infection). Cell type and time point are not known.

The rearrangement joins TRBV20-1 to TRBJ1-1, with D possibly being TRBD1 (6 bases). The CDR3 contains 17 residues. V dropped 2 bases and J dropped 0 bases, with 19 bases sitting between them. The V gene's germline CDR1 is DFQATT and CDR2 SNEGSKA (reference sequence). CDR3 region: CSARTRDKFSMNTEAFF. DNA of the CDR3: TGCAGTGCTAGAACTCGGGACAAGTTTTCCATGAACACTGAAGCTTTCTTT.

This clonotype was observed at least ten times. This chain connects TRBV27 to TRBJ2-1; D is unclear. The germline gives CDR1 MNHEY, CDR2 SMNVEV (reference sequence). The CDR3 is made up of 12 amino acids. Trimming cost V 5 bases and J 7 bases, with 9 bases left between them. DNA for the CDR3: TGTGCCAGCAGTGCCGAGACTAATGAGCAGTTCTTC. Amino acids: CASSAETNEQFF.

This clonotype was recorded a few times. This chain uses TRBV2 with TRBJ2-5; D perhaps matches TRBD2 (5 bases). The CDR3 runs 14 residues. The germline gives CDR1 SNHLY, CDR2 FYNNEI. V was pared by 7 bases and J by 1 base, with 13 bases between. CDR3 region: CASTYRGIQETQYF. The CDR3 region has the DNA TGTGCCAGCACTTATAGAGGGATCCAAGAGACCCAGTACTTC.

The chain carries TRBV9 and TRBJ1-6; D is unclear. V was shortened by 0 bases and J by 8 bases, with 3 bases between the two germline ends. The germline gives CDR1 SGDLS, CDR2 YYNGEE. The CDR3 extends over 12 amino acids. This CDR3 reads CASSVADSPLHF. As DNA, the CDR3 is TGTGCCAGCAGCGTAGCCGATTCACCCCTCCACTTT.

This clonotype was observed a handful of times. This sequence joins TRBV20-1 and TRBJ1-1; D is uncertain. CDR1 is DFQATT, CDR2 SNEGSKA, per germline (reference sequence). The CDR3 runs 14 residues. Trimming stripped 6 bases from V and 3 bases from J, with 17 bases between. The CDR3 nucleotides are TGCAGTGCAGTCGCTAGGCAGTTCGACACTGAAGCTTTCTTT. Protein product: CSAVARQFDTEAFF.

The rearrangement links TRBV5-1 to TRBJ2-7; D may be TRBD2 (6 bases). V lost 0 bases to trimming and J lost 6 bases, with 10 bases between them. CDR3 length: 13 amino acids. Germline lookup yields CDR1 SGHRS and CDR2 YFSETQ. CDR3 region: CASSLDRGSEQYV. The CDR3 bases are TGCGCCAGCAGCTTGGACCGGGGGTCCGAGCAGTACGTC.

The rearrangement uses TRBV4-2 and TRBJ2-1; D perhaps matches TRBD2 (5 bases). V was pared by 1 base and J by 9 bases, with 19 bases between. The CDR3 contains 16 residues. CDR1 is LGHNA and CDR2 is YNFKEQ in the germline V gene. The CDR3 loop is CASSQGPDFGYGEQFF. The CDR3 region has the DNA TGTGCCAGCAGCCAAGGACCGGACTTCGGGTATGGTGAGCAGTTCTTC.

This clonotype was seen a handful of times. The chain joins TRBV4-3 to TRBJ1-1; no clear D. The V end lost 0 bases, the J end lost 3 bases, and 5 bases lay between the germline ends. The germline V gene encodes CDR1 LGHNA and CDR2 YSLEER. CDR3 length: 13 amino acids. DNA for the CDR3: TGCGCCAGCAGCCAAGAGTCGGACACTGAAGCTTTCTTT. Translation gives CASSQESDTEAFF.

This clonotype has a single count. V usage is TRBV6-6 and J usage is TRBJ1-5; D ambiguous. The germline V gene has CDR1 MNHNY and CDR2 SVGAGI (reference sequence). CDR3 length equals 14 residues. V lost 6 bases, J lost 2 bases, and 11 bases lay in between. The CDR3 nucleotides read TGTGCCAGCAGAACACCCTATCGCAATCAGCCCCAGCATTTT. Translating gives CASRTPYRNQPQHF.

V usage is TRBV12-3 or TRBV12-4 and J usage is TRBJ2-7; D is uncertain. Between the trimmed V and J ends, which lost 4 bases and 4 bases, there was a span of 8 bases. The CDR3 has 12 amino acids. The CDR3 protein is CASSSLAYEQYF. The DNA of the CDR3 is TGTGCCAGCAGTTCACTTGCTTACGAGCAGTACTTC.

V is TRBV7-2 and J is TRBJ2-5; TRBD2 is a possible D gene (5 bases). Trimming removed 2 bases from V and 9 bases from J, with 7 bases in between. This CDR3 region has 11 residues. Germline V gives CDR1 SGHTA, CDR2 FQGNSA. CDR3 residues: CASSLSGAQYF. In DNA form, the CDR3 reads TGTGCCAGCAGCTTATCCGGGGCCCAGTACTTC. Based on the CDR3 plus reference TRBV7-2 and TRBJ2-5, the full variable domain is GAGVSQSPSNKVTEKGKDVELRCDPISGHTALYWYRQSLGQGLEFLIYFQGNSAPDKSGLPSDRFSAERTGGSVSTLTIQRTQQEDSAVYLCASSLSGAQYFGPGTRLLVL.

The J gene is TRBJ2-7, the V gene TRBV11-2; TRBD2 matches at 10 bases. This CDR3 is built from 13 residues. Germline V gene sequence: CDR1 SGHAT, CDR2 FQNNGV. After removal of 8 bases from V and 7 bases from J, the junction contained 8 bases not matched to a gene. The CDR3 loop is CASGSGLALEQYV. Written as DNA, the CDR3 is TGTGCCAGCGGTTCGGGACTAGCGTTAGAGCAGTACGTC.

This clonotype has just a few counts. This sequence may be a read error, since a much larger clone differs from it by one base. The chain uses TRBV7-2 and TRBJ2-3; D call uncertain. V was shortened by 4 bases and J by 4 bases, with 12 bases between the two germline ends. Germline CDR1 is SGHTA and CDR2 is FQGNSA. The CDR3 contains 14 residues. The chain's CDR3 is CASSYMGFADTQYF. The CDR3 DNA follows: TGTGCCAGCAGCTACATGGGTTTTGCAGATACGCAGTATTTT. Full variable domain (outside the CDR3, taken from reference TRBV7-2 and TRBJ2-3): GAGVSQSPSNKVTEKGKDVELRCDPISGHTALYWYRQSLGQGLEFLIYFQGNSAPDKSGLPSDRFSAERTGGSVSTLTIQRTQQEDSAVYLCASSYMGFADTQYFGPGTRLTVL.

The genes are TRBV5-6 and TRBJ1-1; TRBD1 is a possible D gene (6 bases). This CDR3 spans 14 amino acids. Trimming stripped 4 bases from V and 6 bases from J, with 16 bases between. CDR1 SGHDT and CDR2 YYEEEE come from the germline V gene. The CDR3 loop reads CASSHVQGLSEAFF. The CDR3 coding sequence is TGTGCCAGCAGCCATGTACAGGGACTTTCTGAAGCTTTCTTT.